A single sample is the source of the 5 T cell receptor beta chains below, sequenced in a study of T-cell reconstitution after alpha-beta-depleted transplantation in children. TCRbeta library construction was performed incorporating unique molecular identifiers. TCRdb processed the PCR reads anew with MiXCR; each CDR3 protein has one entry. Of over 450,000 distinct CDR3 sequences in the sample, about 10% were seen once. This material consisted of PBMCs, taken before TCRalphabeta/CD19-depleted stem cell transplant. The receptors stem from a child between 2 and 9 years old with inherited bone marrow failure, due to receive a stem cell transplant.

This clonotype was seen many times. V and J are TRBV4-3 and TRBJ1-2, with D perhaps matching TRBD1 (5 bases). Germline V gene data show CDR1 as LGHNA and CDR2 as YSLEER. Trimming took off 0 bases at V and 4 bases at J, with 9 bases between the two ends. CDR3 length: 14 amino acids. The DNA of the CDR3 is TGCGCCAGCAGCCAAGAATACAGGCTCTATGGCTACACCTTC. This translates into CASSQEYRLYGYTF.

The sample holds many counts of this clonotype. V usage is TRBV19 and J usage is TRBJ1-1; 12 bases fit TRBD1. The V gene end was trimmed by 6 bases and the J gene end by 1 base; junction bases not matched to a gene: 12. This CDR3 spans 18 amino acids. Germline-derived CDR1 and CDR2 are LNHDA and SQIVND (reference sequence). This CDR3 is CASRLTGQGALSNTEAFF. CDR3 DNA sequence: TGTGCCAGTAGACTCACGGGACAGGGGGCCCTATCGAACACTGAAGCTTTCTTT.

There are many counts of this clonotype. V usage is TRBV29-1 and J usage is TRBJ2-7; D may match TRBD1 or TRBD2 (5 bases each). The CDR3 is 12 residues long. Trimming removed 3 bases at V and 5 bases at J, with 11 bases between. The germline gives CDR1 SQVTM, CDR2 ANQGSEA. The DNA for the CDR3 is TGCAGCGTTGATTCGGGGACCGACGAGCAGTACTTC. This gives the protein CSVDSGTDEQYF.

This clonotype was recorded many times. The germline gene is not matched at one end of the junction; a read error may be the cause. This chain joins TRBV6-5 and TRBJ2-7; 8 bases align to TRBD2. Germline V gives CDR1 MNHEY, CDR2 SVGAGI. The CDR3 extends over 11 amino acids. The CDR3 reads CASSPGTSQVF. The CDR3 region has the DNA TGTGCCAGCAGCCCCGGGACTAGTCAAGTCTTC.

This clonotype was recorded many times. V gene TRBV4-3 combines with J gene TRBJ2-7; D remains unclear. Trimming took off 3 bases at V and 4 bases at J, with 13 bases between the two ends. The CDR3 totals 14 residues. The germline V gene has CDR1 LGHNA and CDR2 YSLEER. The CDR3 sequence is CASSQDPETYEQYF. CDR3 DNA: TGCGCCAGCAGCCAGGACCCCGAGACGTACGAGCAGTACTTC.